The 20 T cell receptor beta chains in this list originate from one sample, sequenced in a study of CD8 T cells in Susac syndrome. Random-hexamer reverse transcription was applied to roughly 0.5 to 1 ug RNA. TCRdb independently ran MiXCR on the immunoSEQ multiplex PCR reads; one entry per CDR3 protein. This sample carries 100,000 to 150,000 distinct CDR3 sequences, about 95% of them seen once, and the ten largest clones take more than 0.1%. Sequenced input: CD4+ T cells from PBMCs. The origin of the receptors is a human donor in good health.

This clonotype was picked up a small number of times. The genes are TRBV28 and TRBJ2-7; D ambiguous. From germline, CDR1 is MDHEN and CDR2 SYDVKM. This CDR3 has 12 residues. V lost 3 bases and J lost 2, with 5 bases in between. For the CDR3, the DNA is TGTGCCAGCAGTTTTGGCCCCTACGAGCAGTACTTC. Translation gives CASSFGPYEQYF.

The chain combines TRBV2 with TRBJ2-5; TRBD2 matches 8 bases. Germline CDR1 reads SNHLY; CDR2 reads FYNNEI. V was pared by 2 bases and J by 1 base, with 3 bases of the junction left unmatched. The CDR3 totals 15 residues. The CDR3 nucleotides are TGTGCCAGCAGTGAACAGAGCGGGAGCCAAGAGACCCAGTACTTC. This sequence encodes CASSEQSGSQETQYF. The full variable domain, its missing parts supplied by reference TRBV2 and TRBJ2-5, is EPEVTQTPSHQVTQMGQEVILRCVPISNHLYFYWYRQILGQKVEFLVSFYNNEISEKSEIFDDQFSVERPDGSNFTLKIRSTKLEDSAMYFCASSEQSGSQETQYFGPGTRLLVL.

This chain connects TRBV3-1 to TRBJ2-4; 7 bases fit TRBD1. Germline values: CDR1 LGHDT, CDR2 YNNKEL (reference sequence). The CDR3 consists of 17 residues. The V gene end was trimmed by 0 bases and the J gene end by 4 bases; junction bases not matched to a gene: 9. The CDR3 bases are TGTGCCAGCAGCCAAGATTGGGGACAGCATATTAAAAACATTCAGTACTTC. Translating it yields CASSQDWGQHIKNIQYF.

J is TRBJ2-7 and V is TRBV29-1, with unresolved D. Germline CDR1 SQVTM, CDR2 ANQGSEA. V was trimmed by 4 bases and J by 1 base, leaving 5 bases between them. This CDR3 has 11 amino acids. The CDR3 DNA sequence: TGCAGCGTTGGGAGATCCTACGAGCAGTACTTC. It codes for CSVGRSYEQYF.

The chain links TRBV7-9 to TRBJ2-7; 10 bases map to TRBD2. Germline CDR1 reads SEHNR; CDR2 reads FQNEAQ (reference sequence). This CDR3 region has 15 residues. V lost 4 bases, J lost 4 bases, and 7 bases stayed unmatched. CDR3 loop: CASSSTSGKAYEQYF. The DNA of the CDR3 is TGTGCCAGCAGCTCCACTAGCGGGAAAGCGTACGAGCAGTACTTC.

V is TRBV28 and J is TRBJ2-3; weak D call: TRBD1 (5 bases). The CDR3 has 14 amino acids. Germline-derived CDR1 and CDR2 are MDHEN and SYDVKM. Trimming shortened V by 6 bases and J by 0 bases, and 10 bases separated the two germline ends. The CDR3 sequence: CASRPTASTDTQYF. The CDR3 DNA follows: TGTGCCAGCAGGCCGACAGCTAGCACAGATACGCAGTATTTT.

The chain employs TRBV5-1 and TRBJ2-1, with 8 positions matching TRBD2. Germline V gene sequence: CDR1 SGHRS, CDR2 YFSETQ. CDR3 length: 17 amino acids. V lost 3 bases to trimming and J lost 2 bases; unmatched junction nucleotides: 10. DNA for the CDR3: TGCGCCAGCAGCTGGGCGGGCTTAGCGGGACCCTACAATGAGCAGTTCTTC. Protein: CASSWAGLAGPYNEQFF.

This clonotype was seen a few times. The rearrangement links TRBV27 to TRBJ2-5, with D unclear. Germline V gene sequence: CDR1 MNHEY, CDR2 SMNVEV (reference sequence). CDR3 length: 12 amino acids. V was cut by 0 bases and J by 5 bases, with 4 bases left in between. This CDR3 reads CASSLSGETQYF. CDR3 sequence (DNA): TGTGCCAGCAGTTTATCAGGGGAGACCCAGTACTTC.

The rearrangement links TRBV7-9 to TRBJ2-7, with 7 bases that match TRBD1. The CDR3 has 13 amino acids. After removal of 2 bases from V and 7 bases from J, the junction contained 5 bases not matched to a gene. Germline CDR1 SEHNR, CDR2 FQNEAQ (reference sequence). Written as DNA, the CDR3 is TGTGCCAGCAGCTTATTACACAGGGGAGAGCAGTACTTC. It is translated as CASSLLHRGEQYF.

This chain links TRBV30 with TRBJ2-1; D may be TRBD1 or TRBD2 (5 bases each). This CDR3 is built from 12 residues. Trimming removed 5 bases from V and 8 bases from J, with 13 bases in between. The germline gives CDR1 GTSNPN, CDR2 SVGIG (reference sequence). The CDR3 bases are TGTGCCTGGGCTTGGTTGGGGGATGAGCAGTTCTTC. Translation gives CAWAWLGDEQFF.

The chain recombines TRBV7-9 with TRBJ1-4; D gene unclear. V lost 1 base and J 8 bases, leaving 11 bases between the germline ends. The CDR3 has 14 amino acids. Per germline, CDR1 SEHNR and CDR2 FQNEAQ (reference sequence). The CDR3 reads CASSLERVGEKLFF. The CDR3 nucleotides read TGTGCCAGCAGCTTAGAGCGTGTGGGGGAAAAACTGTTTTTT. Based on the CDR3 plus reference TRBV7-9 and TRBJ1-4, the full variable domain is DTGVSQNPRHKITKRGQNVTFRCDPISEHNRLYWYRQTLGQGPEFLTYFQNEAQLEKSRLLSDRFSAERPKGSFSTLEIQRTEQGDSAMYLCASSLERVGEKLFFGSGTQLSVL.

J is TRBJ2-3 and V is TRBV20-1; 7 bases are a match to TRBD2. The CDR3 contains 14 residues. Germline V gene data show CDR1 as DFQATT and CDR2 as SNEGSKA (reference sequence). V lost 8 bases to trimming and J lost 1 base; unmatched junction nucleotides: 9. This CDR3 reads CSHTGTMRTDTQYF. The CDR3 coding sequence is TGCAGTCATACCGGGACTATGCGCACAGATACGCAGTATTTT.

A single count supports this clonotype. The chain has TRBV29-1 and TRBJ2-5, with 7 bases fitting TRBD2. Germline lookup yields CDR1 SQVTM and CDR2 ANQGSEA. The CDR3 consists of 14 residues. J gave up 2 bases and V 4 bases, and 7 bases lay outside the gene matches. The CDR3 is CSVVKSGAQETQYF. The CDR3 DNA follows: TGCAGCGTTGTAAAGAGCGGGGCACAAGAGACCCAGTACTTC.

This clonotype was observed a single time. The chain recombines TRBV10-3 with TRBJ2-3; the match to TRBD2 covers 8 bases. The germline V gene encodes CDR1 ENHRY and CDR2 SYGVKD. V lost 5 bases to trimming and J lost 2 bases; unmatched junction nucleotides: 12. The CDR3 is 17 residues long. The CDR3 DNA reads TGTGCCATCAGTTACACCCCGGATAGCGGGGACACAGATACGCAGTATTTT. This translates into CAISYTPDSGDTDTQYF.

The chain links TRBV27 to TRBJ2-3; D ambiguous. CDR1 and CDR2 (germline): MNHEY, SMNVEV (reference sequence). Trimming removed 10 bases at V and 7 bases at J, with 12 bases between. The CDR3 runs 11 residues. The CDR3 protein is CATSGDHTQYF. The CDR3 bases are TGTGCCACCTCTGGCGACCATACGCAGTATTTT.

V is TRBV12-3 or TRBV12-4 and J is TRBJ1-1; no reliable D call. The CDR3 sequence is 13 residues long. Trimming shortened V by 2 bases and J by 0 bases, and 4 bases separated the two germline ends. In DNA, the CDR3 is TGTGCCAGCAGTTTAATCGTGAACACTGAAGCTTTCTTT. Its protein product is CASSLIVNTEAFF.

The chain recombines TRBV5-6 with TRBJ2-5; D may match TRBD1 or TRBD2 (5 bases each). CDR1 is SGHDT and CDR2 is YYEEEE in the germline V gene. This CDR3 is 16 amino acids long. Trimming shortened V by 1 base and J by 2 bases, and 15 bases separated the two germline ends. DNA of the CDR3: TGTGCCAGCAGCTTGTTGGCACCGGGACCTCAAGAGACCCAGTACTTC. This codes for CASSLLAPGPQETQYF.

Points on this clonotype: Without the conserved terminal phenylalanine or tryptophan, this CDR3 likely stems from a read error. The limits of the CDR3 on the DNA are not certain, so only TCRdb's listed CDR3 is given. This chain uses TRBV28 with TRBJ1-2. The CDR3 extends over 11 residues, inclusive of both ends. Germline CDR1 and CDR2: MDHEN and SYDVKM. The CDR3 spells CASGPGVPRHV.

This sequence joins TRBV28 and TRBJ2-7; D unresolved. The CDR3 loop spans 13 amino acids. Per germline, CDR1 MDHEN and CDR2 SYDVKM. V was cut by 5 bases and J by 6 bases, with 14 bases left in between. This CDR3 is CASSPSLNSEQYF. In DNA form, the CDR3 reads TGTGCCAGCAGTCCCTCATTGAACTCCGAGCAGTACTTC.

This chain connects TRBV29-1 to TRBJ1-2, with unresolved D. Germline-derived CDR1 and CDR2 are SQVTM and ANQGSEA. CDR3 length: 15 amino acids. V lost 4 bases, J lost 0 bases, and 15 bases lay in between. CDR3 residues: CSVAGRPLSNYGYTF. The CDR3 bases are TGCAGCGTTGCTGGCCGACCCCTTTCTAACTATGGCTACACCTTC.